This passage covers 4 T cell receptor beta chains from one sample sequenced in a study of OX40 agonist ivuxolimab in advanced cancers. Only in-frame clones appear in the TCRdb table, and some are missing; sequencing was by immunoSEQ multiplex PCR. In the table there are about 61,000 clones, approximately 82% of which are singletons. The specimen was CD4+ or CD8+ T cells sorted from blood, collected in a trial of the OX40 agonist ivuxolimab. These receptors all stem from an adult with an advanced solid tumor such as melanoma, head and neck, liver or kidney cancer.

V usage is TRBV9 and J usage is TRBJ2-5, with a tentative D call TRBD2 (6 bases). The better agreement between TRBJ2-7 and the DNA end casts doubt on the J call. Germline CDR1 SGDLS, CDR2 YYNGEE. This CDR3 spans 15 amino acids. In nucleotides, the CDR3 is TGTGCCAGCAGCGTAGATGTTAGCGGACCCTACGAGCAGTACTTC. Protein sequence: CASSVDVSGPYEQYF.

This rearrangement joins TRBV7-2 to TRBJ1-2, with 11 bases lining up with TRBD1. The CDR3 has 14 residues. Trimming took 5 bases from V and 5 from J; bases not matched to a gene: 4. CDR1 is SGHTA, CDR2 FQGNSA, per germline. CDR3 in amino acids: CASSMGQGEYGYTF. CDR3 DNA sequence: TGTGCCAGCAGCATGGGACAGGGGGAATATGGCTACACCTTC.

The chain employs TRBV5-1 and TRBJ2-5; 8 bases are shared with TRBD1. Germline CDR1 SGHRS, CDR2 YFSETQ. The CDR3 has 14 residues. The J segment lost 5 bases and the V segment lost 5 bases, leaving 8 bases of the junction unmatched. CDR3 region: CASSSGTGGETQYF. The CDR3 DNA sequence: TGCGCCAGCAGTTCCGGGACAGGAGGCGAGACCCAGTACTTC. Filled out from reference TRBV5-1 and TRBJ2-5, the complete variable domain reads KAGVTQTPRYLIKTRGQQVTLSCSPISGHRSVSWYQQTPGQGLQFLFEYFSETQRNKGNFPGRFSGRQFSNSRSEMNVSTLELGDSALYLCASSSGTGGETQYFGPGTRLLVL.

The genes are TRBV29-1 and TRBJ1-2, with TRBD1 as a possible D gene (5 bases). Trimming pared 6 bases from V and 6 bases from J, leaving 5 bases between. CDR1 and CDR2 from the germline V gene are SQVTM and ANQGSEA. CDR3 size: 9 residues. The CDR3 DNA reads TGCAGCGTGGGGGATGGCTACACCTTC. The encoded protein is CSVGDGYTF. Together with reference TRBV29-1 and TRBJ1-2, the CDR3 gives the full variable domain: SAVISQKPSRDICQRGTSLTIQCQVDSQVTMMFWYRQQPGQSLTLIATANQGSEATYESGFVIDKFPISRPNLTFSTLTVSNMSPEDSSIYLCSVGDGYTFGSGTRLTVV.